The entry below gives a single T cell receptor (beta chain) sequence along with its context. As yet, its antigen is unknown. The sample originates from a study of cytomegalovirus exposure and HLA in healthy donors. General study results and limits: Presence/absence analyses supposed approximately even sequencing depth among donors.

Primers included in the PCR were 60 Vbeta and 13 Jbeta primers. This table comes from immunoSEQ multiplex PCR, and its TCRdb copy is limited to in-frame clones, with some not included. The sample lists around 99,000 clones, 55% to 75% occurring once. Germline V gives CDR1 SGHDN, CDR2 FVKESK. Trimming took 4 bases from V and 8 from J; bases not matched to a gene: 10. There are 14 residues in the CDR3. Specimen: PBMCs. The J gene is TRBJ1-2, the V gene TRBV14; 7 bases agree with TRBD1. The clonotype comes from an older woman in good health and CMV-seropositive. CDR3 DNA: TGTGCCAGCAGCCGACAGGGCCATTTCGGCGGCTACACCTTC. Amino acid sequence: CASSRQGHFGGYTF.